A selection of T cell receptor beta chains follows, all from one sample in a study of blood T cell repertoires in COVID-19. Clones were sequenced by immunoSEQ multiplex PCR, and TCRdb holds only the in-frame ones, with some missing. The sample has 300,000 to 350,000 clones; roughly 90% are singletons. The specimen sequenced was peripheral blood. The receptor set was obtained from a woman aged 55 to 70 with COVID-19, enrolled during active disease. CDR3s include the opening cysteine and the closing phenylalanine or tryptophan. D genes are given only for firm matches. Clone sizes are given selectively: once, few, many, or a class where the clone is expanded.

J gene: TRBJ2-2; V gene: TRBV5-1; D gene: TRBD2; CDR3 length: 16; clone size: NA; CDR3 protein: CASSLRLAGDVGELFF; CDR3 DNA: TGCGCCAGCAGCTTGAGGCTAGCGGGGGATGTCGGGGAGCTGTTTTTT
J gene: TRBJ2-5; V gene: TRBV18; D gene: TRBD1; CDR3 length: 15; clone size: NA; CDR3 protein: CASSPTTGGKETQYF; CDR3 DNA: TGTGCCAGCTCACCGACGACAGGGGGAAAAGAGACCCAGTACTTC
J gene: TRBJ2-3; V gene: TRBV7-9; D gene: TRBD2; CDR3 length: 15; clone size: NA; CDR3 protein: CASSLLLAGTDTQYF; CDR3 DNA: TGTGCCAGCAGCTTGCTCCTAGCGGGCACAGATACGCAGTATTTT
J gene: TRBJ2-2; V gene: TRBV12-5; D gene: TRBD1; CDR3 length: 18; clone size: NA; CDR3 protein: CASGLAGTGGFGTGELFF; CDR3 DNA: TGTGCTAGTGGTTTGGCCGGGACAGGGGGCTTTGGCACCGGGGAGCTGTTTTTT
J gene: TRBJ2-5; V gene: TRBV5-1; D gene: TRBD2; CDR3 length: 15; clone size: NA; CDR3 protein: CASSLRGARGETQYF; CDR3 DNA: TGCGCCAGCAGCCTGCGGGGGGCCCGGGGTGAGACCCAGTACTTC
J gene: TRBJ2-7; V gene: TRBV28; D gene: TRBD1; CDR3 length: 13; clone size: once; CDR3 protein: CASTGPGGFEQYF; CDR3 DNA: TGTGCCAGCACCGGGCCAGGGGGCTTCGAGCAGTACTTC
J gene: TRBJ1-5; V gene: TRBV15; D gene: NA; CDR3 length: 14; clone size: NA; CDR3 protein: CATSRDREGDPTHF; CDR3 DNA: TGTGCCACCAGCAGAGATCGTGAGGGGGACCCCACACATTTT
J gene: TRBJ1-1; V gene: TRBV9; D gene: TRBD1; CDR3 length: 14; clone size: NA; CDR3 protein: CASSARGLITEAFF; CDR3 DNA: TGTGCCAGCAGCGCCAGGGGGCTGATCACTGAAGCTTTCTTT
J gene: TRBJ2-1; V gene: TRBV18; D gene: TRBD2; CDR3 length: 18; clone size: NA; CDR3 protein: CASSPVLSGTSGVNEQFF; CDR3 DNA: TGTGCCAGCTCACCAGTCCTCTCCGGGACTAGCGGGGTAAATGAGCAGTTCTTC
J gene: TRBJ2-3; V gene: TRBV29-1; D gene: NA; CDR3 length: 12; clone size: NA; CDR3 protein: CSGVFSTDTQYF; CDR3 DNA: TGCAGCGGCGTGTTTAGCACAGATACGCAGTATTTT
J gene: TRBJ2-7; V gene: TRBV5-1; D gene: NA; CDR3 length: 12; clone size: NA; CDR3 protein: CASSFSVYEQYF; CDR3 DNA: TGCGCCAGCAGCTTCTCGGTCTACGAGCAGTACTTC
J gene: TRBJ2-1; V gene: TRBV6-6; D gene: TRBD1; CDR3 length: 15; clone size: NA; CDR3 protein: CASSYGQGAANEQFF; CDR3 DNA: TGTGCCAGCAGTTACGGACAGGGGGCGGCCAATGAGCAGTTCTTC
J gene: TRBJ2-1; V gene: TRBV18; D gene: TRBD1; CDR3 length: 13; clone size: NA; CDR3 protein: CASSPTGVNEQFF; CDR3 DNA: TGTGCCAGCTCACCGACAGGGGTCAATGAGCAGTTCTTC
J gene: TRBJ2-7; V gene: TRBV6-1; D gene: NA; CDR3 length: 13; clone size: NA; CDR3 protein: CASSEGLSYEQYF; CDR3 DNA: TGTGCCAGCAGTGAAGGTCTGTCCTACGAGCAGTACTTC
J gene: TRBJ2-3; V gene: TRBV27; D gene: TRBD2; CDR3 length: 16; clone size: NA; CDR3 protein: CASSLDLGGDTDTQYF; CDR3 DNA: TGTGCCAGCAGTTTAGATTTGGGGGGGGACACAGATACGCAGTATTTT
J gene: TRBJ1-2; V gene: TRBV14; D gene: TRBD1; CDR3 length: 13; clone size: NA; CDR3 protein: CASSPDRGYGYTF; CDR3 DNA: TGTGCCAGCAGCCCTGACAGGGGATATGGCTACACCTTC
J gene: TRBJ2-1; V gene: TRBV7-2; D gene: TRBD2; CDR3 length: 15; clone size: NA; CDR3 protein: CASSLTSGGYNEQFF; CDR3 DNA: TGTGCCAGCAGCCTAACTAGCGGGGGGTACAATGAGCAGTTCTTC
J gene: TRBJ2-5; V gene: TRBV5-1; D gene: TRBD1; CDR3 length: 14; clone size: NA; CDR3 protein: CASSWDRGQETQYF; CDR3 DNA: TGCGCCAGCAGCTGGGACAGGGGCCAAGAGACCCAGTACTTC
J gene: TRBJ1-2; V gene: TRBV12-5; D gene: NA; CDR3 length: 14; clone size: NA; CDR3 protein: CASGLDGGGDGYTF; CDR3 DNA: TGTGCTAGTGGTTTGGACGGGGGAGGGGATGGCTACACCTTC
J gene: TRBJ1-5; V gene: TRBV28; D gene: TRBD1; CDR3 length: 15; clone size: NA; CDR3 protein: CASSLRDSSNQPQHF; CDR3 DNA: TGTGCCAGCAGTTTAAGGGACAGTAGCAATCAGCCCCAGCATTTT
J gene: TRBJ1-2; V gene: TRBV7-9; D gene: NA; CDR3 length: 14; clone size: NA; CDR3 protein: CASLKTEANYGYTF; CDR3 DNA: TGTGCCAGCTTGAAGACAGAAGCTAACTATGGCTACACCTTC
J gene: TRBJ1-5; V gene: TRBV30; D gene: NA; CDR3 length: 13; clone size: NA; CDR3 protein: CAWSVGADQPQHF; CDR3 DNA: TGTGCCTGGAGTGTGGGGGCAGATCAGCCCCAGCATTTT
J gene: TRBJ2-2; V gene: TRBV6-5; D gene: TRBD1; CDR3 length: 14; clone size: NA; CDR3 protein: CASARDRATGELFF; CDR3 DNA: TGTGCCAGCGCCCGGGACAGGGCTACCGGGGAGCTGTTTTTT
J gene: TRBJ1-4; V gene: TRBV5-1; D gene: NA; CDR3 length: 12; clone size: NA; CDR3 protein: CASSLANEKLFF; CDR3 DNA: TGCGCCAGCAGCTTGGCAAATGAAAAACTGTTTTTT
J gene: TRBJ2-7; V gene: TRBV5-6; D gene: NA; CDR3 length: 12; clone size: NA; CDR3 protein: CASSFYGYEQYF; CDR3 DNA: TGTGCCAGCAGCTTTTACGGCTACGAGCAGTACTTC
J gene: TRBJ1-2; V gene: TRBV20-1; D gene: NA; CDR3 length: 16; clone size: NA; CDR3 protein: CSASGKGSGLTYGYTF; CDR3 DNA: TGCAGTGCTAGTGGGAAAGGTTCGGGACTTACTTATGGCTACACCTTC
J gene: TRBJ2-6; V gene: TRBV28; D gene: NA; CDR3 length: 16; clone size: NA; CDR3 protein: CASSLPQFSGANVLTF; CDR3 DNA: TGTGCCAGCAGTTTACCCCAGTTCTCTGGGGCCAACGTCCTGACTTTC
J gene: TRBJ2-2; V gene: TRBV6-5; D gene: TRBD1; CDR3 length: 14; clone size: NA; CDR3 protein: CASRGQGPTGELFF; CDR3 DNA: TGTGCCAGCAGGGGACAGGGGCCAACCGGGGAGCTGTTTTTT
J gene: TRBJ2-4; V gene: TRBV5-6; D gene: TRBD1; CDR3 length: 15; clone size: NA; CDR3 protein: CASSVFRGTKNIQYF; CDR3 DNA: TGTGCCAGCAGCGTCTTCAGGGGGACCAAAAACATTCAGTACTTC
J gene: TRBJ1-3; V gene: TRBV11-2; D gene: TRBD1; CDR3 length: 15; clone size: few; CDR3 protein: CASSLGQSSGNTIYF; CDR3 DNA: TGTGCCAGCAGCTTGGGACAGAGCTCTGGAAACACCATATATTTT
J gene: TRBJ2-7; V gene: TRBV10-3; D gene: TRBD1; CDR3 length: 14; clone size: NA; CDR3 protein: CAISGDRGLREQYF; CDR3 DNA: TGTGCCATCAGTGGGGACAGGGGGCTAAGGGAGCAGTACTTC
J gene: TRBJ2-7; V gene: TRBV13; D gene: TRBD2; CDR3 length: 11; clone size: NA; CDR3 protein: CATREGSEQYF; CDR3 DNA: TGTGCCACCCGGGAGGGCAGCGAGCAGTACTTC
J gene: TRBJ1-3; V gene: TRBV28; D gene: NA; CDR3 length: 14; clone size: NA; CDR3 protein: CASSLGSRGNTIYF; CDR3 DNA: TGTGCCAGCAGTTTGGGCAGCCGGGGAAACACCATATATTTT
J gene: TRBJ2-5; V gene: TRBV7-3; D gene: TRBD2; CDR3 length: 15; clone size: NA; CDR3 protein: CASSLTSGGSETQYF; CDR3 DNA: TGTGCCAGCAGCTTGACTAGCGGGGGCAGTGAGACCCAGTACTTC
J gene: TRBJ1-5; V gene: TRBV29-1; D gene: TRBD1; CDR3 length: 14; clone size: NA; CDR3 protein: CSVGGQGNNQPQHF; CDR3 DNA: TGCAGCGTTGGGGGACAGGGAAACAATCAGCCCCAGCATTTT
J gene: TRBJ1-5; V gene: TRBV7-8; D gene: TRBD1; CDR3 length: 15; clone size: NA; CDR3 protein: CASSPSGTGGQPQHF; CDR3 DNA: TGTGCCAGCAGCCCTAGCGGCACAGGGGGACAGCCCCAGCATTTT
J gene: TRBJ2-1; V gene: TRBV19; D gene: TRBD2; CDR3 length: 15; clone size: once; CDR3 protein: CASGLAGDLYNEQFF; CDR3 DNA: TGTGCCAGCGGACTAGCGGGGGATCTCTACAATGAGCAGTTCTTC
J gene: TRBJ1-5; V gene: TRBV18; D gene: NA; CDR3 length: 15; clone size: once; CDR3 protein: CASSPSAQGNQPQHF; CDR3 DNA: TGTGCCAGCTCACCATCAGCACAGGGAAATCAGCCCCAGCATTTT
J gene: TRBJ1-2; V gene: TRBV7-2; D gene: NA; CDR3 length: 15; clone size: NA; CDR3 protein: CASRPFRAGDYGYTF; CDR3 DNA: TGTGCCAGCAGACCGTTTCGGGCAGGGGACTATGGCTACACCTTC
J gene: TRBJ1-4; V gene: TRBV19; D gene: TRBD1; CDR3 length: 14; clone size: NA; CDR3 protein: CASNSDRAGEKLFF; CDR3 DNA: TGTGCCAGTAACTCGGACAGGGCCGGGGAGAAACTGTTTTTT
J gene: TRBJ1-2; V gene: TRBV5-5; D gene: NA; CDR3 length: 15; clone size: NA; CDR3 protein: CASSLGLQGSYGYTF; CDR3 DNA: TGTGCCAGCAGCTTGGGATTACAGGGTTCCTATGGCTACACCTTC
J gene: TRBJ2-5; V gene: TRBV29-1; D gene: TRBD2; CDR3 length: 13; clone size: NA; CDR3 protein: CSGERGAQETQYF; CDR3 DNA: TGCAGTGGGGAGCGGGGGGCACAAGAGACCCAGTACTTC
J gene: TRBJ1-2; V gene: TRBV27; D gene: TRBD1; CDR3 length: 13; clone size: NA; CDR3 protein: CASRPTGYYGYTF; CDR3 DNA: TGTGCCAGCAGGCCGACAGGGTACTATGGCTACACCTTC
J gene: TRBJ1-3; V gene: TRBV5-1; D gene: NA; CDR3 length: 18; clone size: NA; CDR3 protein: CASSTSPQGIVPGNTIYF; CDR3 DNA: TGCGCCAGCAGCACCTCCCCCCAGGGAATAGTGCCTGGAAACACCATATATTTT
J gene: TRBJ2-7; V gene: TRBV7-2; D gene: TRBD1; CDR3 length: 15; clone size: NA; CDR3 protein: CASSPGGQGKYEQYF; CDR3 DNA: TGTGCCAGCAGCCCCGGGGGACAGGGGAAATACGAGCAGTACTTC
J gene: TRBJ2-6; V gene: TRBV5-4; D gene: NA; CDR3 length: 15; clone size: NA; CDR3 protein: CASSRGGDGANVLTF; CDR3 DNA: TGTGCCAGCAGCAGAGGGGGTGATGGGGCCAACGTCCTGACTTTC
J gene: TRBJ2-3; V gene: TRBV11-2; D gene: NA; CDR3 length: 18; clone size: NA; CDR3 protein: CASSPPEGVAGSTDTQYF; CDR3 DNA: TGTGCCAGCAGCCCTCCCGAGGGGGTAGCCGGAAGCACAGATACGCAGTATTTT
J gene: TRBJ2-3; V gene: TRBV9; D gene: TRBD2; CDR3 length: 16; clone size: NA; CDR3 protein: CASSVFPGGGTDTQYF; CDR3 DNA: TGTGCCAGCAGCGTGTTTCCCGGGGGGGGCACAGATACGCAGTATTTT
J gene: TRBJ1-1; V gene: TRBV4-2; D gene: NA; CDR3 length: 18; clone size: NA; CDR3 protein: CASSQDPRQEYSNTEAFF; CDR3 DNA: TGTGCCAGCAGCCAAGATCCCCGACAGGAGTACTCGAACACTGAAGCTTTCTTT
J gene: TRBJ2-3; V gene: TRBV10-3; D gene: TRBD1; CDR3 length: 15; clone size: NA; CDR3 protein: CAIRKDRGSTDTQYF; CDR3 DNA: TGTGCCATCCGGAAGGACAGGGGTTCCACAGATACGCAGTATTTT
J gene: TRBJ1-2; V gene: TRBV7-3; D gene: NA; CDR3 length: 13; clone size: NA; CDR3 protein: CASSFGGDYGYTF; CDR3 DNA: TGTGCCAGCAGCTTTGGCGGAGACTATGGCTACACCTTC
J gene: TRBJ2-5; V gene: TRBV7-8; D gene: TRBD2; CDR3 length: 18; clone size: NA; CDR3 protein: CASSLAKGGGTLLGTQYF; CDR3 DNA: TGTGCCAGCAGCTTAGCGAAAGGCGGGGGGACCCTATTAGGGACCCAGTACTTC
J gene: TRBJ2-3; V gene: TRBV5-1; D gene: NA; CDR3 length: 9; clone size: NA; CDR3 protein: CASSLGAHF; CDR3 DNA: TGCGCCAGCAGCTTGGGGGCGCATTTT